This T cell receptor beta chain was identified in a study (dated by TCRdb to about 2015). For the wider study: The study set out to test whether tumor-infiltrating Tregs in breast cancer get recruited from blood Tregs or are instead converted in situ from other CD4+ T cell subsets. What the work shows at the level of the full study, not this receptor alone: The TCR gene usage of tumor memory CD4+ T cells clustered together with blood and lymph node memory CD4+ cells and with lymph node naive CD4+ cells. The larger-cohort validation was restricted to a single TCR beta V-J rearrangement rather than whole repertoires. The TCR alpha and beta sequences of tumor-infiltrating Tregs showed the greatest overlap with tumor naive CD4+ T cells, followed by blood naive CD4+ T cells.

Full-length TCR variable regions were amplified by 5' RACE PCR with constant-region reverse primers, and semi-nested PCR with Nested Universal Primer A was subsequently performed. Using the ReliaPrep RNA Cell Miniprep System, total RNA was extracted, and the SMARTer RACE 5'/3' Kit was then used to reverse transcribe the RNA into 5'RACE-ready cDNA. An Illumina MiSeq was used to sequence the full-length TCR alpha and beta libraries, which had been barcoded with multiplex adaptors. On the study's bioinformatics: Sequencing data were pooled across the five patients for each of nine subset-tissue groups and compared by unsupervised clustering of TCR gene usage. The Morisita-Horn index was used to calculate repertoire similarity, with shared sequences weighted by how much each contributed to each repertoire. TCRdb reprocessing: public reads trimmed at Q25 with fastp, clones called with MiXCR, in-frame beta chains kept. Each entry merges the rows of one CDR3 protein and shows their most common DNA and genes. The V and J calls were determined by TCRdb, not by the authors. The sample contains 55,000 to 70,000 distinct CDR3 sequences, 28% of them found a single time. The top ten clones comprise 3.2% of the sample.

CD4+CD45RO+CD25- cells were isolated as memory CD4+ T cells. Tregs, naive and memory CD4+ T cells from tumor, blood and ipsilateral draining lymph nodes of a few breast cancer patients underwent full-length TCR alpha and beta sequencing. Tumor tissue and lymph nodes from ipsilateral axillary dissection were perfused with PBS, minced and digested with collagenase I and hyaluronidase. A purity exceeding 90% was confirmed by FACS for the sorted cell populations. Comment on this clonotype: This receptor's antigen is unknown. Base qualities are not recorded, but no much larger clone differs from it by a single base.

Including the terminal cysteine and phenylalanine, the CDR3 comprises 17 residues. Solely the CDR3 DNA is kept, with 51 bases framed from the first base. V sheds 5 bases and J sheds 2 bases, leaving 22 bases between their ends. The germline V gene provides CDR1 SGHVS and CDR2 FQNEAQ. This clonotype originated in a female donor with breast cancer. Here the chain combines TRBV7-8 and TRBJ2-7, with TRBD1 perhaps the D gene, on 5 matching bases. The specimen sequenced was tumor-infiltrating memory CD4+ T cells sorted from the breast tumor. The cell subset or site label of this sample denotes: memory CD4+ T cells, CD4+CD45RO+CD25-. The CDR3 region: CASSRNRFVGEPYEQYF. The nucleotide sequence reads as follows: TGTGCCAGCAGCCGAAACCGGTTCGTAGGGGAACCCTACGAGCAGTACTTC. Here the CDR3 is joined to the reference TRBV7-8 and TRBJ2-7 genes, and the full variable domain is: GAGVSQSPRYKVAKRGQDVALRCDPISGHVSLFWYQQALGQGPEFLTYFQNEAQLDKSGLPSDRFFAERPEGSVSTLKIQRTQQEDSAVYLCASSRNRFVGEPYEQYFGPGTRLTVT.